The source of this T cell receptor beta chain is a study of T cell clonality in common variable immunodeficiency. The method was immunoSEQ multiplex PCR; TCRdb's version includes in-frame clones alone and lacks a portion of them. The profile covers approximately 60,000 clones, none occurring a single time. A note on this clone: A read error is possible here, since a much larger clone lies one base away. The read terminates 3 residues ahead of where the CDR3 ends, so the germline J gene completes it.

Per the germline V gene, CDR1 is LNHDA and CDR2 is SQIVND (reference sequence). The CDR3 runs to 15 residues. The V gene is TRBV19, the J gene TRBJ2-2; TRBD1 is a possible D gene (6 bases). Material: peripheral blood mononuclear cells. The receptor comes from a person aged 18 to 70 in good health. CDR3: CASRTADSGANVLFF. Incomplete CDR3 DNA: TGTGCCAGCAGGACAGCAGACTCTGGGGCCAACGTG.